This T cell receptor beta chain is from a study of T cell responses to AZD1222 COVID-19 vaccine listed by TCRdb under 2021. As for the study more broadly: TCR sequencing was performed for fewer than 250 trial participants, of whom 200 to 210 were given two doses of AZD1222 and around 25 were given two doses of MenACWY control vaccine. Enrollment into the trials was organized by age into subgroups of 18-55, 56-69 and 70-plus years, and those subgroups contained approximately 160, 26 and 62 TCR-sequenced participants, respectively.

As for this clone: Its antigen is still unknown. No much larger clone is present one base from it, and per-base qualities are unavailable.

This specimen's time point label, per the study, means: about 28 days (+/-7) after the second vaccine dose. AZD1222 recipients with second doses at about 4 weeks or about 12 weeks were pooled, because spike-specific TCR depth and breadth did not differ between schedules. Samples from vaccinated people were obtained from the UK trials COV001 and COV002, which included a single-blind randomized controlled phase 2/3 trial of AZD1222 (ChAdOx1 nCoV-19) in healthy adults. For TCRbeta chain sequencing, PBMC samples from trial participants were taken at day 0 and at day 28 after the second dose. As encoded in the germline V gene, CDR1 is MDHEN while CDR2 is SYDVKM. Reading from cysteine to phenylalanine, the CDR3 counts 13 amino acids. Only the CDR3 DNA stays, 39 bases, in frame from base 1. V was cut back by 2 bases and J by 4 bases, leaving a gap of 8 bases between them. General study outcomes and caveats: A significant rise in spike-specific TCR breadth and depth was observed after two AZD1222 doses relative to day 0 and relative to MenACWY recipients. CD4 TCRs associated with the vaccine covered the entire spike protein, and the dominant responses were in regions 160-218 and 743-854. Most participants were white British and females outnumbered males, and the authors suggested that clonal diversity may have been underestimated. Conclusions about previously exposed vaccinees are limited because only a handful of AZD1222 recipients were SARS-CoV-2 seropositive at baseline. Reportedly, close to half of the unique spike-specific TCRs recognized epitopes lying outside the regions that are mutated in the B.1.351 and B.1.1.7 variants. In the small 56-69-year group, the increase in depth fell short of significance, most likely because of low power. No day 14 peak-response samples were available, so repertoires were characterized only after the peak T cell response.

The CDR3 regions of human TCRbeta chains were subjected to immunosequencing. The published analysis was carried out like this. Repertoire TCRs were checked for matches against a reference library of SARS-CoV-2-specific TCRs that had been generated using the MIRA antigen-specificity platform. Breadth meant the fraction of unique TCRs that were SARS-CoV-2-associated, whereas depth meant the fraction of total T cells that were SARS-CoV-2-associated. Each spike-specific TCR was assigned to its reactive spike region and to a CD4 or CD8 class using the MIRA data. Log10-transformed breadth and depth values were compared by one-way ANOVA with Sidak's multiple comparisons tests. In TCRdb, the immuneACCESS table is reduced to in-frame sequences with V and J assigned. These tables do not hold every clone; where another copy was compared, an unresolved V gene accounts for under half, and the others remain unexplained. The D gene and trimming were derived from the DNA, and the V and J assignments and clone size from that table. This sample comprises about 130,000 clones, 85% to 90% of them detected only once. The ten biggest clones cover 3.5% to 5.5% of the sample.

The source was peripheral blood, collected 28 days after the second AZD1222 dose. Here the chain combines TRBV28 and TRBJ1-2; TRBD1 could be the D gene, as 5 bases match. The receptor's source is an adult who received the AZD1222 COVID-19 vaccine. DNA sequence: TGTGCCAGCAGTTTAGGGGCAGCCTATGGCTACACCTTC. Translated, this gives CASSLGAAYGYTF.